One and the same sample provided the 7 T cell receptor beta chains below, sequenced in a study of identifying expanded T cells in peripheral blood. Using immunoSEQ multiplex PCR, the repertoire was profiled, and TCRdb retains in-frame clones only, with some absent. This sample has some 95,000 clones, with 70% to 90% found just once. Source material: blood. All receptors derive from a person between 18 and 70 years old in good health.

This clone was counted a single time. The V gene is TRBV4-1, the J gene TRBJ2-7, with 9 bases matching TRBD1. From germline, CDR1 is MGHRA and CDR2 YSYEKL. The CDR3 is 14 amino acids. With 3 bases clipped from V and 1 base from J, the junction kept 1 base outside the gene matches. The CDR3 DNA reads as TGCGCCAGCAGCCAGACAGGGGGGTCCTACGAGCAGTACTTC. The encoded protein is CASSQTGGSYEQYF.

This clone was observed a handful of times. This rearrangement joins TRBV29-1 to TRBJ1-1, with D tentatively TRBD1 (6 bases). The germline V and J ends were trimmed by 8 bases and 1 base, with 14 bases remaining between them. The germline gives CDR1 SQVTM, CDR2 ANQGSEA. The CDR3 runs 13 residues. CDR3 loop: CSTKQGGNTEAFF. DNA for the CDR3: TGCAGCACAAAACAGGGCGGGAACACTGAAGCTTTCTTT.

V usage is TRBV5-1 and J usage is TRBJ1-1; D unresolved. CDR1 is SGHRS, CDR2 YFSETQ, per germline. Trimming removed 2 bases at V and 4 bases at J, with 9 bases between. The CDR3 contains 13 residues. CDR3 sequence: CASSFKSGTEAFF. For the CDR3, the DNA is TGCGCCAGCAGCTTTAAGAGTGGCACTGAAGCTTTCTTT.

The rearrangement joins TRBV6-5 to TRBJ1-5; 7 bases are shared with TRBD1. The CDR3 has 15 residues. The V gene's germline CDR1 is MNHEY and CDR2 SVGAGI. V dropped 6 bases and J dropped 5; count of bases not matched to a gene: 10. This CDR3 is CASRPPGGIDQPQHF. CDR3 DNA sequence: TGTGCCAGCAGGCCTCCAGGGGGTATCGATCAGCCCCAGCATTTT.

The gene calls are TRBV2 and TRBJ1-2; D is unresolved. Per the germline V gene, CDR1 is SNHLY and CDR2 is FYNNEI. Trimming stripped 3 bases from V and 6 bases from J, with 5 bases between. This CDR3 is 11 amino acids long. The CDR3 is CASSEIHGYTF. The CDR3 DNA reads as TGTGCCAGCAGTGAGATTCATGGCTACACCTTC.

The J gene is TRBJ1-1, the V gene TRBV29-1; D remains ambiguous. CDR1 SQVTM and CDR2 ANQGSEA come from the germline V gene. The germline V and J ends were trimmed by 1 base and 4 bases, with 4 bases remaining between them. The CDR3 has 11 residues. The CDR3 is CSVEGGTEAFF. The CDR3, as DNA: TGCAGCGTTGAAGGGGGCACTGAAGCTTTCTTT.

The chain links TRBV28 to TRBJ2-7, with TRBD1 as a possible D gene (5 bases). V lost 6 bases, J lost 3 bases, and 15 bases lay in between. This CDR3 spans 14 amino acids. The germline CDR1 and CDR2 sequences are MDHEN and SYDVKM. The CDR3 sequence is CASSPGLVVYEQYF. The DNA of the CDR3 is TGTGCCAGCAGCCCAGGGTTGGTTGTCTACGAGCAGTACTTC.